This T cell receptor beta chain was recorded in a study of blood T cells in healthy people across ages. General study findings and limits: Estimates of total diversity, which came from one million sequenced T cells, were considered to be underestimates.

CDR3 length equals 16 residues. The germline V and J ends were trimmed by 1 base and 1 base, with 11 bases remaining between them. The germline gives CDR1 MGHRA, CDR2 YSYEKL. Sample-barcoded 5' priming and a J-beta primer mix drove a second PCR of roughly 7 to 11 cycles. Tags on each cDNA molecule came from a template-switch adaptor with 12 random nucleotides. Each CDR3 protein gets one entry after TCRdb re-called the 5' RACE reads with MiXCR. The sample holds approximately 1.5 million distinct CDR3 sequences; 42% are singletons and the top ten take just over 4%. Details on this clonotype: Its specificity is not known.

The TCR comes from a woman aged 18-35 years in good health. The chain couples TRBV4-1 to TRBJ2-1; D is unclear. Sequencing used blood. DNA of the CDR3: TGCGCCAGCAGCCAAGGTCACCAGCCTTCCTACAATGAGCAGTTCTTC. Amino acid sequence: CASSQGHQPSYNEQFF.